These T cell receptor beta chains were read from a single sample in a study of blood T cell repertoires in COVID-19. TCRdb keeps only in-frame clones here, not all; method: immunoSEQ multiplex PCR. The table lists roughly 100,000 clones, approximately 84% of them singletons. The sequenced material came from peripheral blood. The source is a human donor in a cohort sampled during active COVID-19. Each CDR3 is given with its conserved first and last residue. The D gene is left open where the match is weak. Clone size is not always given. Where it is, it says once, few, many or a class for expanded clones.

J gene: TRBJ1-4; V gene: TRBV19; D gene: -; clone size: -; CDR3 DNA: TGTGCCAGTAGTAGGGGACCCGGGGCAGGGGAACTTTTT; CDR3 protein: CASSRGPGAGELF
J gene: TRBJ2-3; V gene: TRBV7-9; D gene: -; clone size: once; CDR3 DNA: TGTGCCAGCAGCCGTAGCGGTTCCACAGATACGCAGTATTTT; CDR3 protein: CASSRSGSTDTQYF
J gene: TRBJ1-4; V gene: TRBV11-2; D gene: TRBD1; clone size: -; CDR3 DNA: TGTGCCAGCAGCTCCGCAGGGGGCTTTAATGAAAAACTGTTTTTT; CDR3 protein: CASSSAGGFNEKLFF
J gene: TRBJ1-2; V gene: TRBV20-1; D gene: TRBD1; clone size: -; CDR3 DNA: TGCAGTGCTAGTCAGGTGGGACAGGGGGCATTTGGCTACACCTTC; CDR3 protein: CSASQVGQGAFGYTF
J gene: TRBJ2-1; V gene: TRBV5-6; D gene: TRBD2; clone size: -; CDR3 DNA: TGTGCCAGCAGCTTGGGACTAGCGGACTACAATGAGCAGTTCTTC; CDR3 protein: CASSLGLADYNEQFF
J gene: TRBJ1-2; V gene: TRBV19; D gene: TRBD1; clone size: -; CDR3 DNA: TGTGCCAGTAGGCAAACAGGGGGCCTTACCTATGGCTACACCTTC; CDR3 protein: CASRQTGGLTYGYTF
J gene: TRBJ1-1; V gene: TRBV12-3/TRBV12-4; D gene: -; clone size: -; CDR3 DNA: TGTGCCAGCAGACCTAGCGCAGGCACTGAAGCTTTCTTT; CDR3 protein: CASRPSAGTEAFF
J gene: TRBJ1-2; V gene: TRBV7-8; D gene: TRBD1; clone size: -; CDR3 DNA: TGTGCCAGCAGCTTAGTGGGGGCGGCACAGGGGGCGAGTGGCTACACCTTC; CDR3 protein: CASSLVGAAQGASGYTF
J gene: TRBJ2-3; V gene: TRBV12-5; D gene: TRBD1; clone size: -; CDR3 DNA: TGTGCTAGTGGTCGACAGGGTGGGGTCACAGATACGCAGTATTTT; CDR3 protein: CASGRQGGVTDTQYF
J gene: TRBJ1-1; V gene: TRBV6-5; D gene: -; clone size: -; CDR3 DNA: TGTGCCAGCAGTTCCGCAGGGGTGAGGGACACTGAAGCTTTCTTT; CDR3 protein: CASSSAGVRDTEAFF
J gene: TRBJ2-3; V gene: TRBV3-1/TRBV3-2; D gene: TRBD2; clone size: -; CDR3 DNA: TGTGCCAGCAGCCTCCGGACTAGCGGGGGGGCGGATACGCAGTATTTT; CDR3 protein: CASSLRTSGGADTQYF
J gene: TRBJ1-2; V gene: TRBV2; D gene: -; clone size: few; CDR3 DNA: TGTGCCAGCAGTGGGGCGGGATTTAGCTATGGCTACACCTTC; CDR3 protein: CASSGAGFSYGYTF
J gene: TRBJ1-6; V gene: TRBV28; D gene: TRBD1; clone size: -; CDR3 DNA: TGTGCCAGCAGTCCACTTGGGGACAGGGGTGGAAATTCACCCCTCCACTTT; CDR3 protein: CASSPLGDRGGNSPLHF
J gene: TRBJ1-2; V gene: TRBV7-2; D gene: -; clone size: -; CDR3 DNA: TGTGCCAGCAGCCCGGACTTCTCGGGAGGTGGCTACACCTTC; CDR3 protein: CASSPDFSGGGYTF
J gene: TRBJ1-1; V gene: TRBV7-2; D gene: -; clone size: once; CDR3 DNA: TGTGCCAGCAGCCCCTGGACAGCGGTTGGCACTGAAGCTTTCTTT; CDR3 protein: CASSPWTAVGTEAFF
J gene: TRBJ2-7; V gene: TRBV3-1/TRBV3-2; D gene: TRBD2; clone size: -; CDR3 DNA: TGTGCCAGCAGCCAACTAGCGGGGAGCTACGAGCAGTACTTC; CDR3 protein: CASSQLAGSYEQYF
J gene: TRBJ2-3; V gene: TRBV29-1; D gene: TRBD2; clone size: -; CDR3 DNA: TGCAGCGTAGCCCTAGCGGGGGTATCAGATACGCAGTATTTT; CDR3 protein: CSVALAGVSDTQYF
J gene: TRBJ2-3; V gene: TRBV4-2; D gene: TRBD2; clone size: -; CDR3 DNA: TGTGCCAGCAGCCAAGAGGTATCCAGCGGGGGCCGCACAGATACGCAGTATTTT; CDR3 protein: CASSQEVSSGGRTDTQYF
J gene: TRBJ2-7; V gene: TRBV20-1; D gene: -; clone size: -; CDR3 DNA: TGCAGTGCAACTATAACCTACGAGCAGTACTTC; CDR3 protein: CSATITYEQYF
J gene: TRBJ1-1; V gene: TRBV11-3; D gene: -; clone size: -; CDR3 DNA: TGTGCCAGCAGCTTAGCGACATCAATGAACACTGAAGCTTTCTTT; CDR3 protein: CASSLATSMNTEAFF
J gene: TRBJ1-6; V gene: TRBV18; D gene: -; clone size: -; CDR3 DNA: TGTGCCAGCGCAGTTGGTAGGGACAATAATTCACCCCTCCACTTT; CDR3 protein: CASAVGRDNNSPLHF
J gene: TRBJ2-5; V gene: TRBV5-4; D gene: -; clone size: -; CDR3 DNA: TGTGCCAGCAGCTTGGGTCGGGGACAAAGAGAGACCCAGTACTTC; CDR3 protein: CASSLGRGQRETQYF
J gene: TRBJ2-3; V gene: TRBV9; D gene: TRBD2; clone size: -; CDR3 DNA: TGTGCCAGCAACTCCGGACTAGCGGGAGGGGGCACAGATACGCAGTATTTT; CDR3 protein: CASNSGLAGGGTDTQYF
J gene: TRBJ1-4; V gene: TRBV19; D gene: -; clone size: -; CDR3 DNA: TGTGCCAGTAGTATAACAGGGACCGAAAAACTGTTTTTT; CDR3 protein: CASSITGTEKLFF
J gene: TRBJ1-1; V gene: TRBV7-9; D gene: -; clone size: -; CDR3 DNA: TGTGCCAGCAGCGAAAGGGGCAGTTTGAACACTGAAGCTTTCTTT; CDR3 protein: CASSERGSLNTEAFF
J gene: TRBJ1-1; V gene: TRBV3-1/TRBV3-2; D gene: -; clone size: -; CDR3 DNA: TGTGCCAGCAGCCAAGATCGGGGGGCTGAAGCTTTCTTT; CDR3 protein: CASSQDRGAEAFF
J gene: TRBJ2-3; V gene: TRBV5-1; D gene: TRBD2; clone size: -; CDR3 DNA: TGCGCCAGCAGCTTGGGACTAGCGGGGGGCGCAGATACGCAGTATTTT; CDR3 protein: CASSLGLAGGADTQYF
J gene: TRBJ2-1; V gene: TRBV4-1; D gene: TRBD1; clone size: -; CDR3 DNA: TGCGCCAGCAGCCAATTACAGGGGGCTGTCAATGAGCAGTTCTTC; CDR3 protein: CASSQLQGAVNEQFF
J gene: TRBJ2-7; V gene: TRBV5-4; D gene: -; clone size: -; CDR3 DNA: TGTGCCAGCAGCTACCGGGGTTCCGGGTACGAGCAGTACTTC; CDR3 protein: CASSYRGSGYEQYF
J gene: TRBJ2-1; V gene: TRBV5-1; D gene: -; clone size: -; CDR3 DNA: TGCGCCAGCAGCTGGACTTGGAATGAGCAGTTCTTC; CDR3 protein: CASSWTWNEQFF
J gene: TRBJ1-6; V gene: TRBV6-1; D gene: TRBD1; clone size: few; CDR3 DNA: TGTGCCAGCAGGGAAGGAAGGGACAGGGGCAACTTT; CDR3 protein: CASREGRDRGNF
J gene: TRBJ2-1; V gene: TRBV10-1; D gene: -; clone size: -; CDR3 DNA: TGCGCCAGCGGAGACAATGAGCAGTTCTTC; CDR3 protein: CASGDNEQFF
J gene: TRBJ2-2; V gene: TRBV2; D gene: TRBD2; clone size: -; CDR3 DNA: TGTGCCAGCAGCCCCTACGGTAGCGGGGGCTCACGCAACCCGAATACCGGGGAGCTGTTTTTT; CDR3 protein: CASSPYGSGGSRNPNTGELFF
J gene: TRBJ2-1; V gene: TRBV19; D gene: -; clone size: once; CDR3 DNA: TGTGCCAGTAGTATGGCTGGCGAGCAGTTCTTC; CDR3 protein: CASSMAGEQFF
J gene: TRBJ1-1; V gene: TRBV7-2; D gene: -; clone size: -; CDR3 DNA: TGTGCCAGCAGCTTTGGCTCGAACACTGAAGCTTTCTTT; CDR3 protein: CASSFGSNTEAFF
J gene: TRBJ1-3; V gene: TRBV18; D gene: -; clone size: -; CDR3 DNA: TGTGCCAGCTCACAGGGACACGGAGGAAACACCATATATTTT; CDR3 protein: CASSQGHGGNTIYF
J gene: TRBJ1-3; V gene: TRBV7-8; D gene: -; clone size: -; CDR3 DNA: TGTGCCAGCAGCTCCATGACAGGCTCTGGAAACACCATATATTTT; CDR3 protein: CASSSMTGSGNTIYF
J gene: TRBJ2-2; V gene: TRBV7-2; D gene: -; clone size: -; CDR3 DNA: TGTGCCAGCAGCTTGAGGTGGCGGGACACCGGGGAGCTGTTTTTT; CDR3 protein: CASSLRWRDTGELFF
J gene: TRBJ2-7; V gene: TRBV18; D gene: TRBD1; clone size: -; CDR3 DNA: TGTGCCAGCTCACCGGGACAGGGGTCATACGAGCAGTACTTC; CDR3 protein: CASSPGQGSYEQYF
J gene: TRBJ1-1; V gene: TRBV5-4; D gene: -; clone size: -; CDR3 DNA: TGTGCCAGCAGTTCCGGGACATCCATGAACACTGAAGCTTTCTTT; CDR3 protein: CASSSGTSMNTEAFF
J gene: TRBJ1-3; V gene: TRBV6-5; D gene: TRBD1; clone size: -; CDR3 DNA: TGTGCCAGCATCTGGGACAGGAACACCATATATTTT; CDR3 protein: CASIWDRNTIYF
J gene: TRBJ2-1; V gene: TRBV5-4; D gene: TRBD2; clone size: few; CDR3 DNA: TGTGCCAGCAGCTTGGAGGGGGCTAGCGGGGGCAATGAGCAGTTCTTC; CDR3 protein: CASSLEGASGGNEQFF
J gene: TRBJ1-3; V gene: TRBV4-3; D gene: TRBD1; clone size: few; CDR3 DNA: TGCGCCAGCAGCCAGGACAGGGTTTTAGACACCATATATTTT; CDR3 protein: CASSQDRVLDTIYF
J gene: TRBJ1-2; V gene: TRBV2; D gene: TRBD1; clone size: -; CDR3 DNA: TGTGCCAGCAGTGAAGAACAGGGGGCGAAGGGCTACACCTTC; CDR3 protein: CASSEEQGAKGYTF
J gene: TRBJ1-2; V gene: TRBV7-2; D gene: TRBD1; clone size: -; CDR3 DNA: TGTGCCAGCAGTCAAGGGACAGCTAACTATGGCTACACCTTC; CDR3 protein: CASSQGTANYGYTF
J gene: TRBJ2-2; V gene: TRBV2; D gene: TRBD2; clone size: -; CDR3 DNA: TGTGCCAGCGGTGTGGAGCGGGGGGACACCGGGGAGCTGTTTTTT; CDR3 protein: CASGVERGDTGELFF
J gene: TRBJ2-1; V gene: TRBV14; D gene: TRBD1; clone size: -; CDR3 DNA: TGTGCCAGCAGCCAAGAAGACAGGGTACTTGGCAATGAGCAGTTCTTC; CDR3 protein: CASSQEDRVLGNEQFF
J gene: TRBJ2-7; V gene: TRBV7-8; D gene: -; clone size: -; CDR3 DNA: TGTGCCAGCAGCTTAGCGGGGAGCGTCTACGAGCAGTACTTC; CDR3 protein: CASSLAGSVYEQYF
J gene: TRBJ2-2; V gene: TRBV9; D gene: TRBD1; clone size: -; CDR3 DNA: TGTGCCAGCAGCAGCGACAGGGGTAACACCGGGGAGCTGTTTTTT; CDR3 protein: CASSSDRGNTGELFF
J gene: TRBJ1-2; V gene: TRBV11-3; D gene: TRBD1; clone size: -; CDR3 DNA: TGTGCCAGCAGCTTAGATCGGACAGGGAACTATGGCTACACCTTC; CDR3 protein: CASSLDRTGNYGYTF
J gene: TRBJ2-1; V gene: TRBV5-6; D gene: -; clone size: -; CDR3 DNA: TGTGCCAGCAGCGCGGACTTGGTGAATGAGCAGTTCTTC; CDR3 protein: CASSADLVNEQFF
J gene: TRBJ1-2; V gene: TRBV11-2; D gene: -; clone size: -; CDR3 DNA: TGTGCCAGCAACAGGGCGGGCTATGGCTACACCTTC; CDR3 protein: CASNRAGYGYTF
J gene: TRBJ2-2; V gene: TRBV11-3; D gene: -; clone size: -; CDR3 DNA: TGTGCCAGCAGCCGGGGGTCTAGGGAGCTGTTTTTT; CDR3 protein: CASSRGSRELFF
J gene: TRBJ2-2; V gene: TRBV19; D gene: -; clone size: -; CDR3 DNA: TGTGCCAGTACGAGTGTAAGGGGCAGTCCAGGGACCGGGGAGCTGTTTTTT; CDR3 protein: CASTSVRGSPGTGELFF
J gene: TRBJ2-2; V gene: TRBV7-9; D gene: TRBD1; clone size: -; CDR3 DNA: TGTGCCAGCAGAACCACAGGGGTAATCATGGAGCTGTTTTTT; CDR3 protein: CASRTTGVIMELFF